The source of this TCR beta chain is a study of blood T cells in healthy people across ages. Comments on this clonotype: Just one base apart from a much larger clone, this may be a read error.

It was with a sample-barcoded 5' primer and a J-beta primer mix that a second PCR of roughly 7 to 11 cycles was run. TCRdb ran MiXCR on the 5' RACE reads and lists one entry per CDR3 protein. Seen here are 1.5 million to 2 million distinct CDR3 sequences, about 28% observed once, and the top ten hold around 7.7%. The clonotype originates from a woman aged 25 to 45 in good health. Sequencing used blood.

This CDR3 is CASSPQTRNTKAFF. The DNA of the CDR3 is TGCGCCAGCAGCCCGCAAACACGGAACACTAAAGCTTTCTTT. V gene TRBV5-1 combines with J gene TRBJ1-1; no reliable D call. Germline CDR1 reads SGHRS; CDR2 reads YFSETQ. This CDR3 comprises 14 residues.